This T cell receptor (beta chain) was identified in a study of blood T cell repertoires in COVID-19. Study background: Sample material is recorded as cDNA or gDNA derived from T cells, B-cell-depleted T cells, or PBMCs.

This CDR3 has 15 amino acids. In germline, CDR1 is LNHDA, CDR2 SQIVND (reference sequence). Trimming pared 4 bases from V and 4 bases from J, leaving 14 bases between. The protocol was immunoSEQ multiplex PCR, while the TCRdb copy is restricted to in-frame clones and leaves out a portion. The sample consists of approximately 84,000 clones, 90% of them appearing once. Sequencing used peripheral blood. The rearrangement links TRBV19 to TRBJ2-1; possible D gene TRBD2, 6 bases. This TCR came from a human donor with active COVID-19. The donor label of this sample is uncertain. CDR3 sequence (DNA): TGTGCCAGTAGTAATCCCCTGGAGGGATACAATGAGCAGTTCTTC. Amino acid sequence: CASSNPLEGYNEQFF.